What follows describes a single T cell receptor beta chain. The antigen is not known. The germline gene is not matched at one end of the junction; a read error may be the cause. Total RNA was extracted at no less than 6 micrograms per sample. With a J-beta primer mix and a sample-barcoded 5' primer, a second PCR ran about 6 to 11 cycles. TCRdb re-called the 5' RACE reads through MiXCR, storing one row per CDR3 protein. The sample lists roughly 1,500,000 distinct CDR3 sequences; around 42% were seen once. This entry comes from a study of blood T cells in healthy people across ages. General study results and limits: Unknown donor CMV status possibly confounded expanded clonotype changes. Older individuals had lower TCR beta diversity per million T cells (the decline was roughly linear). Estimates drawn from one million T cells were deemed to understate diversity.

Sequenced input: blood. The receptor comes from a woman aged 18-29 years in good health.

CDR3 residues: CAVSEMVAGAYNEQFF. In nucleotides, the CDR3 is TGTGCCGTCAGTGAGATGGTAGCGGGTGCCTACAATGAGCAGTTCTTC. V usage is TRBV10-3 and J usage is TRBJ2-1; the match to TRBD2 covers 7 bases. This CDR3 spans 16 amino acids. Germline V gene lookup returns CDR1 ENHRY and CDR2 SYGVKD.